This T cell receptor beta chain derives from a study of T cell responses to AZD1222 COVID-19 vaccine. From germline, CDR1 is LGHNA and CDR2 YSLEER. The CDR3 is 13 residues long. Trimming shortened V by 3 bases and J by 1 base, and 6 bases separated the two germline ends. Clones were sequenced by immunoSEQ multiplex PCR, and TCRdb holds only the in-frame ones, with some missing. The sample yields some 65,000 clones, 60% to 85% seen once. The sequence was obtained from an adult in good health. This sample comprised peripheral blood, obtained on day 0 of MenACWY control vaccination. The rearrangement uses TRBV4-3 and TRBJ1-1; D is unclear. Here the CDR3 reads CASSHRPNTEAFF. The CDR3 DNA reads TGCGCCAGCAGCCACAGGCCGAACACTGAAGCTTTCTTT.